These T cell receptor beta chains were read from a single sample in a study of T-cell memory formation after mild COVID-19. TCRdb re-derived calls from the 5' RACE reads in MiXCR, one entry per CDR3 protein. The table records a few hundred thousand distinct CDR3 sequences, approximately 19% of them present only once. The source material was PBMCs or a T cell subset sorted from them (not recorded which). The source of these receptors is a young man who had mild COVID-19 (a few samples of this study predate the infection). Cell type and time point are not known. The CDR3 runs from the conserved cysteine through the conserved F or W. The order of the fields is V gene, J gene, clone size, D gene, CDR3 protein, CDR3 DNA. D genes are given only for firm matches. The size of a clone is reported for some rows only, either as once, few or many, or as a class for expanded clones.

TRBV20-1	TRBJ1-4	few	-	CSAPGQGAFSEKLFF	TGCAGTGCTCCAGGTCAGGGAGCCTTTTCTGAAAAACTGTTTTTT
TRBV7-9	TRBJ2-5	-	-	CASSLGLAQETQYF	TGTGCCAGCAGCTTAGGTCTAGCGCAAGAGACCCAGTACTTC
TRBV30	TRBJ1-5	-	-	CAWTQAGNQPQHF	TGTGCCTGGACTCAGGCAGGCAATCAGCCCCAGCATTTT
TRBV7-6	TRBJ2-1	-	TRBD2	CASSLPTSGDNEQFF	TGTGCCAGCAGCTTACCGACTAGCGGAGATAATGAGCAGTTCTTC
TRBV12-3/TRBV12-4	TRBJ1-4	few	-	CASRRETTNEKLFF	TGTGCCAGCAGACGGGAGACAACTAATGAAAAACTGTTTTTT
TRBV18	TRBJ2-7	-	TRBD1	CASSPPGQPRGEQYF	TGTGCCAGCTCACCACCGGGACAGCCTAGGGGCGAGCAGTACTTC
TRBV4-1	TRBJ1-5	few	-	CASSQGKGGNQPQHF	TGCGCCAGCAGCCAAGGGAAGGGGGGGAATCAGCCCCAGCATTTT
TRBV4-3	TRBJ1-6	few	-	CASSQLGFNSPLHF	TGCGCCAGCAGCCAACTGGGGTTTAATTCACCCCTCCACTTT
TRBV12-5	TRBJ1-1	-	-	CASGSTGISEAFF	TGTGCTAGTGGTTCCACAGGGATTTCTGAAGCTTTCTTT
TRBV28	TRBJ2-1	few	TRBD2	CASTGTRGGDNEQFF	TGTGCCAGCACCGGAACCCGGGGGGGGGACAATGAGCAGTTCTTC
TRBV7-9	TRBJ2-1	many	-	CASSARQDDRFTMRSVQFF	TGTGCCAGCAGCGCCCGACAGGACGACCGTTTTACAATGAGGTCGGTGCAGTTCTTC
TRBV5-1	TRBJ1-1	many	TRBD1	CASSSGQGDTEAFF	TGTGCCAGCAGTTCGGGACAGGGGGACACTGAAGCTTTCTTT
TRBV7-2	TRBJ1-6	many	-	CASSLTAVGDSPLHF	TGTGCCAGCAGCTTAACGGCGGTTGGCGATTCACCCCTCCACTTT
TRBV29-1	TRBJ2-3	few	-	CSAGDLEGKQYF	TGCAGCGCTGGGGACTTAGAAGGGAAGCAGTATTTT
TRBV20-1	TRBJ2-1	-	TRBD2	CSARGSIGSGGASAFNEQFF	TGCAGTGCTAGAGGCAGTATTGGTAGCGGGGGGGCCTCGGCGTTCAATGAGCAGTTCTTC
TRBV19	TRBJ2-1	few	-	CASRIRGAPANEQFF	TGTGCCAGTCGAATTAGGGGGGCACCAGCAAATGAGCAGTTCTTC
TRBV3-1	TRBJ1-1	few	TRBD1	CASSSPGTVNTEAFF	TGTGCCAGCAGCTCACCCGGGACAGTGAACACTGAAGCTTTCTTT
TRBV3-1	TRBJ1-1	once	-	CASSPHGVSTEAFF	TGTGCCAGCAGCCCCCACGGGGTGAGCACTGAAGCTTTCTTT
TRBV28	TRBJ2-7	-	-	CASAQAPYEQYF	TGTGCCAGCGCTCAGGCACCCTACGAGCAGTACTTC
TRBV6-5	TRBJ1-1	few	-	CASRSIGGRVGTEAFF	TGTGCCAGCAGGAGTATAGGCGGGCGGGTGGGCACTGAAGCTTTCTTT
TRBV15	TRBJ1-6	-	-	CATSRDNTGGSPLHF	TGTGCCACCAGCAGAGATAACACCGGGGGTTCACCCCTCCACTTT
TRBV24-1	TRBJ2-3	-	TRBD1	CATSDSGQGGTDTQYF	TGTGCCACCAGTGACTCGGGACAGGGTGGCACAGATACGCAGTATTTT
TRBV6-6	TRBJ1-2	-	TRBD1	CASSLPGQGGGYTF	TGTGCCAGCAGTTTGCCGGGACAGGGGGGTGGCTACACCTTC
TRBV12-3/TRBV12-4	TRBJ1-5	-	-	CASSLGGDSNQPQHF	TGTGCCAGCAGTTTGGGAGGGGACAGCAATCAGCCCCAGCATTTT
TRBV9	TRBJ2-2	few	-	CASSVSVPTNTGELFF	TGTGCCAGCAGCGTTTCCGTCCCCACGAACACCGGGGAGCTGTTTTTT
TRBV3-1	TRBJ1-1	-	-	CASSQDTAGNTEAFF	TGTGCCAGCAGCCAAGATACCGCGGGAAACACTGAAGCTTTCTTT
TRBV6-2/TRBV6-3	TRBJ1-5	few	-	CASSYTRSVQPQHF	TGTGCCAGCAGTTACACCCGTTCCGTTCAGCCCCAGCATTTT
TRBV11-2	TRBJ1-2	-	-	CASSAAPAGNYGYTF	TGTGCCAGCAGCGCTGCCCCGGCAGGGAACTATGGCTACACCTTC
TRBV7-9	TRBJ2-5	few	-	CASRVDSQETQYF	TGTGCCAGCAGAGTTGACAGCCAAGAGACCCAGTACTTC
TRBV27	TRBJ2-1	-	-	CASSLSTPGGEPQFF	TGTGCCAGCAGTTTATCGACTCCGGGGGGCGAGCCGCAGTTCTTC
TRBV15	TRBJ2-7	-	-	CATSRDPQATYEQYF	TGTGCCACCAGCAGAGATCCCCAGGCGACCTACGAGCAGTACTTC
TRBV10-3	TRBJ1-5	once	-	CAHRGDSNQPQHF	TGTGCACATCGGGGGGATAGCAATCAGCCCCAGCATTTT
TRBV5-1	TRBJ2-3	-	TRBD1	CASSFGDRVTDTQYF	TGCGCCAGCAGCTTTGGGGACAGGGTCACAGATACGCAGTATTTT
TRBV6-5	TRBJ2-4	few	-	CASSYGYEINIQYF	TGTGCCAGCAGTTACGGATACGAGATAAACATTCAGTACTTC
TRBV4-1	TRBJ2-2	-	-	CASSHIGDTGELFF	TGCGCCAGCAGCCATATAGGGGACACCGGGGAGCTGTTTTTT